This T cell receptor beta chain was profiled in a study of blood T cell repertoires in COVID-19. Across the study: Sites in the United States, Italy and Spain provided acute and convalescent COVID-19 samples. Sample material is recorded as cDNA or gDNA derived from T cells, B-cell-depleted T cells, or PBMCs.

Authors' analysis steps: Using reference gene primer amplification, nucleated cell counts were estimated. Method: immunoSEQ multiplex PCR; TCRdb's copy keeps in-frame clones and lacks some. From that table come the V and J calls and clone size; the DNA was used to work out D and trimming. The sample includes under 250,000 clones, 84% of them seen just once. Trimming took 3 bases from V and 2 from J; bases not matched to a gene: 7. Germline loops: CDR1 LGHDT, CDR2 YNNKEL (reference sequence). The CDR3 covers 17 residues. The sequence was obtained from a woman aged 25-40 years who had recovered from COVID-19. Sequenced: peripheral blood. The chain has TRBV3-1 (or the pseudogene TRBV3-2) and TRBJ2-7, with 13 positions matching TRBD2. The CDR3 coding sequence is TGTGCCAGCAGCCAGGGGTCCGGACTAGCGGGAGCCTACGAGCAGTACTTC. It encodes CASSQGSGLAGAYEQYF.